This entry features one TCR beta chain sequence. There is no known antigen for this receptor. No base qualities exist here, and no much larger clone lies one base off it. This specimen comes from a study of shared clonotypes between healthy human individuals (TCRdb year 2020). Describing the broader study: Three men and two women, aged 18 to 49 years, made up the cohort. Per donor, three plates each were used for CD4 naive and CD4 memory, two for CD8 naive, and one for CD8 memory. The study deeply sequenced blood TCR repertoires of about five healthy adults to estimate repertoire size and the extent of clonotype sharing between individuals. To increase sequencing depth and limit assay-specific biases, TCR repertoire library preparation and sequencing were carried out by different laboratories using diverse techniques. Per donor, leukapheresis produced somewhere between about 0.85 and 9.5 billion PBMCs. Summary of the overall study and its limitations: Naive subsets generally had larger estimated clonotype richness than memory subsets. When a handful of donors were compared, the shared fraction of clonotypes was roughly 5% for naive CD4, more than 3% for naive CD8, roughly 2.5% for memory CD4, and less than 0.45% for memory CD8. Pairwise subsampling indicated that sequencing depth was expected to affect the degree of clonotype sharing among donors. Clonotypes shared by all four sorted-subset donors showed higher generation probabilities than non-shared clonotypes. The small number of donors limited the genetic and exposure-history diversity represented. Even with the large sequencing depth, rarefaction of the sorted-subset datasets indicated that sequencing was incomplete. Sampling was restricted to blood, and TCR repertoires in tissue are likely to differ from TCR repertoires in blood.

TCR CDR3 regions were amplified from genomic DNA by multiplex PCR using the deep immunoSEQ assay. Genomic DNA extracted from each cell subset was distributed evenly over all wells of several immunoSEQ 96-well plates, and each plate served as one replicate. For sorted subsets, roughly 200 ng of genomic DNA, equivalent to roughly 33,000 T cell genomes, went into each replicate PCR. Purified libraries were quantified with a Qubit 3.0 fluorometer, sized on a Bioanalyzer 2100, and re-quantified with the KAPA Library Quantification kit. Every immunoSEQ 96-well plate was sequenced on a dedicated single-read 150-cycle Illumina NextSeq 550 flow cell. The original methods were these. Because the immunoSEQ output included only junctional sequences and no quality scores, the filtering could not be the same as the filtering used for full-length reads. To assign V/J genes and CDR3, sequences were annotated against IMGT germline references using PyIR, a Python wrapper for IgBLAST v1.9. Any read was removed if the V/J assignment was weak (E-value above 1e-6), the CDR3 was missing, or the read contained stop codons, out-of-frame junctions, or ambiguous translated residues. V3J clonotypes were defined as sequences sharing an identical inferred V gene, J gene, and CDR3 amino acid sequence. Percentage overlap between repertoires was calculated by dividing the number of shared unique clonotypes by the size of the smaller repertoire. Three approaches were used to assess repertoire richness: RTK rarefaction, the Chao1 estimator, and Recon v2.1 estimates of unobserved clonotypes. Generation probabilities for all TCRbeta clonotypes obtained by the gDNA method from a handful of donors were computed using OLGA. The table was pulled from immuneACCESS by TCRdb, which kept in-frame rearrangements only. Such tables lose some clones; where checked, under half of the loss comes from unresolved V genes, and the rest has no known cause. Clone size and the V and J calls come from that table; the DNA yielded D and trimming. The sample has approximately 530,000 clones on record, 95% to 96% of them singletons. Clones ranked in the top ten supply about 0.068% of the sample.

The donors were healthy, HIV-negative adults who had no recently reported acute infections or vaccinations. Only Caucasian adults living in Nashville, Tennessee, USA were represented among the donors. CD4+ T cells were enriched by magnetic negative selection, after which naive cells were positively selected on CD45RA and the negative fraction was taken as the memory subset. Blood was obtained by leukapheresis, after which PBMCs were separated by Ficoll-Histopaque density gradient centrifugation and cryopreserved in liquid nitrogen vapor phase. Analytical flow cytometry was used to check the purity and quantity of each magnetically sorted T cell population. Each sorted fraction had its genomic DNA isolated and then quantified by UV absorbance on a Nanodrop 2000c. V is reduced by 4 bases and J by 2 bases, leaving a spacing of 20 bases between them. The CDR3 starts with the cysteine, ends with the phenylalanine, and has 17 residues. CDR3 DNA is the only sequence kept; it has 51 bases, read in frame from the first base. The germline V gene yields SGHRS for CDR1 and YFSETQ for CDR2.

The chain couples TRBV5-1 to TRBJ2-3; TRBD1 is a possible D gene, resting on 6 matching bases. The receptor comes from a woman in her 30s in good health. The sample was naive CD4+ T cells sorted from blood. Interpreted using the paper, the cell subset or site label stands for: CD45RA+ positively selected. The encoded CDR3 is CASSHYSRGSTTDTQYF. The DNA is TGCGCCAGCAGCCACTACTCCAGGGGTAGCACCACAGATACGCAGTATTTT.